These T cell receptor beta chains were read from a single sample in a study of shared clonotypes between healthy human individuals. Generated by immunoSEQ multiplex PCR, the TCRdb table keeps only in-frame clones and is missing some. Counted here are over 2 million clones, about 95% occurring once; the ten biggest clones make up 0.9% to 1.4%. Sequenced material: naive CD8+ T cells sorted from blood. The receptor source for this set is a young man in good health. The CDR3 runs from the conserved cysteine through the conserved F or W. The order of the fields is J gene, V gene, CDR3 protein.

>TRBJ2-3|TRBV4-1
CASSQVKVTTDTQYF
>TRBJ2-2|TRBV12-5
CASGLARGPNTGELFF
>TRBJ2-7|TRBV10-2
CASSDGLGVSEQYF
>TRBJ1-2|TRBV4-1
CASSPVGSMNYGYTF
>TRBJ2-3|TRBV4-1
CASSQIVDSTDTQYF
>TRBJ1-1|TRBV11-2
CASSFTLLAAFF
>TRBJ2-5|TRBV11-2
CASSLSNYQETQYF
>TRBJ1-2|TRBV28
CASNLEGGYTF
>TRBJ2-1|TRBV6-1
CASSETGTASGNEQFF
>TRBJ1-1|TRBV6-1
CASSVYRNHMNTEAFF
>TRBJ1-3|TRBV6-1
CASATDRVSGNTIYF
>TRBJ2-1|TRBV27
CASRAEGGRGVVRRPVNEQFF
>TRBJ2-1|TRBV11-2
CASSLVGPGSYNEQFF
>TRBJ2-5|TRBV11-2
CASSLDLKGETQYF
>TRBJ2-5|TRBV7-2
CASSQRLAGAETQYF
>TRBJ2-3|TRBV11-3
CASSPGPSADTQYF
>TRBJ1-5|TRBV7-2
CASSLEAPGGSNQPQHF
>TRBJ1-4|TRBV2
CAGSGESNEKLFF
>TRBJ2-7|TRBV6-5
CASSYSQGTFYEQYF
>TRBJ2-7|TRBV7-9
CASSAIQGTSEQYF
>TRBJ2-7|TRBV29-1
CSVLAGRGSYEQYF
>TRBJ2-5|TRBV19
CASGKDRDQETQYF
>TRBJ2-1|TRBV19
CASSIGTGDEQFF